This entry concerns a single TCR beta chain. Its specificity is not known. Investigators spread the genomic DNA of each subset evenly over several immunoSEQ plates. Profiling relied on immunoSEQ multiplex PCR, and the TCRdb table lists in-frame clones only, not all of them. Of more than 900,000 clones detected, around 78% appear once; the ten largest clones hold roughly 0.57%. These data come from a study of shared clonotypes between healthy human individuals. On the study more broadly: Every donor yielded three CD4 naive, three CD4 memory, two CD8 naive and one CD8 memory plate.

CD4+ cells underwent separation, giving CD45RA+ naive and CD45RA-negative memory subsets. The length of the CDR3 is 11 residues. Germline loops: CDR1 MDHEN, CDR2 SYDVKM. The V end lost 7 bases, the J end lost 6 bases, and 10 bases lay between the germline ends. Broader study findings: Clonotypes shared by all four donors outscored non-shared clonotypes in generation probability.

The gene calls are TRBV28 and TRBJ2-7; D not certain. Specimen: memory CD4+ T cells from PBMCs. Subset meaning: CD45RA-negative fraction. This clonotype originated in a young man in good health. Some clones in this sample may be carry-over from other donors' samples. The CDR3 coding sequence is TGTGCCAGCAAGAGACTGGGCGAGCAGTACTTC. Its translation is CASKRLGEQYF.